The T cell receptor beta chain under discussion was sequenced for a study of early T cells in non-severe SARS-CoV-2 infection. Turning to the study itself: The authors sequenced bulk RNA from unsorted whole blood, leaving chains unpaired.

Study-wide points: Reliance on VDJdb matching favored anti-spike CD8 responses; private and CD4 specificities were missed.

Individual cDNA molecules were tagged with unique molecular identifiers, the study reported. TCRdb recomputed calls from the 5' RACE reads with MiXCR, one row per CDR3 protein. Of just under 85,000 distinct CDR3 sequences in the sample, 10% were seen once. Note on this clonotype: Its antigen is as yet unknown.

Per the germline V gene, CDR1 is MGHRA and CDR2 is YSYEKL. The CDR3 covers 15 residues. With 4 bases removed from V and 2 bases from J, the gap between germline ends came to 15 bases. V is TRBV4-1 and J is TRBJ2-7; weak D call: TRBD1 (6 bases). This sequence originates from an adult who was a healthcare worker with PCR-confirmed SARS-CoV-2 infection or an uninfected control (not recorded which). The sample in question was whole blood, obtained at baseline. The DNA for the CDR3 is TGCGCCAGCAGCCCACTTACCGGGACAACCTACGAGCAGTACTTC. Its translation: CASSPLTGTTYEQYF.